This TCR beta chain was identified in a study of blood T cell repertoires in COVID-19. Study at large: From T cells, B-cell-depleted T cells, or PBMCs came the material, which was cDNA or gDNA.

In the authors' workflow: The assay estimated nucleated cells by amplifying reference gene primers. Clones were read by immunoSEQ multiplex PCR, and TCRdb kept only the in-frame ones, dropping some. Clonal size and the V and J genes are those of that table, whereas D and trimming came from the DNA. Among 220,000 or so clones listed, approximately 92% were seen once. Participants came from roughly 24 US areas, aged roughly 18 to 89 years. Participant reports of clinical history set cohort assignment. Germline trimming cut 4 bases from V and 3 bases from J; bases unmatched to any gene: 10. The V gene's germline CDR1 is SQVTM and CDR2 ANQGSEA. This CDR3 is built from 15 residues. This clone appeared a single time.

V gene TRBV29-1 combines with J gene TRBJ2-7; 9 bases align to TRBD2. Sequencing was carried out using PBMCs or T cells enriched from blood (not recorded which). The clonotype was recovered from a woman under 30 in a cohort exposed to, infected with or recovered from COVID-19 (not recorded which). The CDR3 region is CSVAEGLAMDYEQYF. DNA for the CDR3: TGCAGCGTTGCCGAGGGACTAGCAATGGACTACGAGCAGTACTTC.